This note documents a single T cell receptor (beta chain) sequence. The junction differs from germline at one of its ends, possibly a read error. The source of the sample is a study of OX40 agonist ivuxolimab in advanced cancers. The CDR3 contains 13 residues. Germline V gives CDR1 SGHTA, CDR2 FQGNSA. Generated by immunoSEQ multiplex PCR, the TCRdb table keeps only in-frame clones and is missing some. The sample records approximately 33,000 clones, roughly nine tenths being singletons. Sequenced here: CD4+ or CD8+ T cells sorted from blood, sampled in a trial of the OX40 agonist ivuxolimab. This sequence was found in an adult with an advanced solid tumor such as melanoma, head and neck, liver or kidney cancer. The V and J genes are TRBV7-2 and TRBJ2-7; D could derive from TRBD1 or TRBD2 (5 bases each). The CDR3 DNA reads TGTGCCAGCAGTTTAGGGACGGCCTACGAGCAGTACTTC. It codes for CASSLGTAYEQYF.